This T cell receptor beta chain appears in the sequencing data of a study of OX40 agonist ivuxolimab in advanced cancers. Overall study context: An agonistic human IgG2 monoclonal antibody against OX40 (CD134) was given.

The count of this clone is one. Its antigen remains unknown. Overall study results and limits: At 0.1 to 3.0 mg/kg, CD4+ and CD8+ blood T cells expanded clonally by week 6.

The CDR3 is made up of 16 amino acids. CDR1 is SGDLS and CDR2 is YYNGEE in the germline V gene. Trimming cost V 0 bases and J 3 bases; bases outside gene matches: 2. Here immunoSEQ multiplex PCR was the method, and the copy in TCRdb shows in-frame clones only, minus some. The sample carries tens of thousands of clones, over 65% recorded once. The clonotype originates from an adult with an advanced solid tumor such as melanoma, head and neck, liver or kidney cancer. The chain combines TRBV9 with TRBJ2-3; TRBD2 agrees at 12 bases. Source: CD4+ or CD8+ T cells sorted from blood, taken in a trial of the OX40 agonist ivuxolimab. CDR3 coding DNA: TGTGCCAGCAGCGTAGCTGGGACTAGCGGGACAGATACGCAGTATTTT. It encodes CASSVAGTSGTDTQYF.